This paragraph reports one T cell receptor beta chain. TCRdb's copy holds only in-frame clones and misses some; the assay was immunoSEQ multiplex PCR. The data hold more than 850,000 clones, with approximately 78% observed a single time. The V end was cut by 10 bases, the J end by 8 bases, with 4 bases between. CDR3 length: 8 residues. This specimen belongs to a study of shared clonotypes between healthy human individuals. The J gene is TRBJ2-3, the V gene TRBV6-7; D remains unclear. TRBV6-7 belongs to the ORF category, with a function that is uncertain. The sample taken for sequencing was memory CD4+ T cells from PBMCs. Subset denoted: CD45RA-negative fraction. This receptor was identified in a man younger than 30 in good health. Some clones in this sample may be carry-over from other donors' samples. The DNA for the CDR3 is TGTGCCAAACGTACGCAGTATTTT. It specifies CAKRTQYF.